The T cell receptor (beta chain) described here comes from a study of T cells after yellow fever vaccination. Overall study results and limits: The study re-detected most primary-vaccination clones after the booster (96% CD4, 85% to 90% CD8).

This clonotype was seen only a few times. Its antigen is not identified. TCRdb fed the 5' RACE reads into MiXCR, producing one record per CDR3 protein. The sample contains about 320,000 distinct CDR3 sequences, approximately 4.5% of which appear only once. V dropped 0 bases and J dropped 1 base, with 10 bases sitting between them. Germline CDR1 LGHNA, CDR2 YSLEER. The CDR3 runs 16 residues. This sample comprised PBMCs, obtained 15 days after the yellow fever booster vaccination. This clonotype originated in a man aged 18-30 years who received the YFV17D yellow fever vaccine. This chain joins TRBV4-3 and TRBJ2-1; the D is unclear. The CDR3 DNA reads TGCGCCAGCAGCCAAGATTTGAGGTTGTCCTACAATGAGCAGTTCTTC. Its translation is CASSQDLRLSYNEQFF.